This T cell receptor beta chain was captured by sequencing in a study of human T cells and chemical hapten exposure. Time point meaning: patch test 3, about 24 weeks after DPC sensitization. Stated treatment: therapeutic diphenylcyclopropenone sensitization with weekly scalp DPC. TCRdb reanalysed the RACE reads using MiXCR and keeps one entry per CDR3 protein. The sample has about 82,000 distinct CDR3 sequences, 10% to 15% seen once; the top ten hold around 5.8%. The germline V gene encodes CDR1 LGHDT and CDR2 YNNKEL (reference sequence). V lost 3 bases, J lost 6 bases, and 3 bases stayed unmatched. The CDR3 has 14 residues.

This specimen was whole blood, taken in connection with sensitization to the hapten diphenylcyclopropenone (DPC). The V and J genes are TRBV3-1 and TRBJ2-2; 8 nucleotides align to TRBD1. This clonotype originated in a woman aged 45-65 years with alopecia areata. Some clones in this sample may be carry-over from other donors' samples. The CDR3 region is CASSHGTGPGELFF. Written as DNA, the CDR3 is TGTGCCAGCAGCCATGGGACAGGACCCGGGGAGCTGTTTTTT.